This T cell receptor beta chain came from a study of regulatory T cells in long-lasting Graves disease. The V and J ends lost 0 bases and 4 bases respectively, with 13 bases between them. CDR1 is SGDLS and CDR2 is YYNGEE in the germline V gene. The CDR3 totals 16 residues. Researchers made TCR beta libraries by using iRepertoire HTBI primers and running Arm-PCR on CDR3 regions. TCRdb re-derived calls from the multiplex PCR reads in MiXCR, one entry per CDR3 protein. The sample yields over 300,000 distinct CDR3 sequences, around 15% seen once. Time point here: newly diagnosed GD, antithyroid drugs for less than 3 months. PBMCs were the source of the RNA used for TCR sequencing.

The material was peripheral blood mononuclear cells (PBMCs), obtained at new diagnosis, from a patient treated with antithyroid drugs. The V and J genes are TRBV9 and TRBJ2-2; tentative D call: TRBD1 (6 bases). This clonotype was obtained from a female donor with Graves disease. The CDR3 here is CASSVVSQGGTGELFF. As DNA, the CDR3 is TGTGCCAGCAGCGTAGTGTCACAGGGTGGCACCGGGGAGCTGTTTTTT.